These 28 T cell receptor beta chains came from one sample sequenced in a study of T cells in women clearing cervical HPV infection. Libraries were prepared by immunoSEQ multiplex PCR; TCRdb keeps only in-frame clonotypes and omits some of them. The data include around 46,000 clones; the top ten clones carry 35%. The source material was blood buffy coat. The receptors shown here come from a woman aged 18 to 69 with a cervical HPV16 infection that either progressed to CIN3+ or cleared (not recorded which).

Notes on this clone: The CDR3 goes on 3 residues after the read ends, and that part is filled in from the germline J gene. The genes are TRBV20-1 and TRBJ1-5; D might be TRBD1 (6 bases). This CDR3 has 15 amino acids. Trimming cost V 1 base and J 2 bases, with 12 bases left between them. Germline V lookup: CDR1 DFQATT, CDR2 SNEGSKA (reference sequence). CDR3 loop: CSARVAGEGNQPQHF. The DNA read from the CDR3 is TGCAGTGCTAGAGTGGCAGGGGAGGGCAATCAGCCC.

The CDR3 region is CASSSSGRTNEQFF. Incomplete CDR3 DNA: TGTGCCAGCAGTAGTAGCGGGAGAACGAATGAG. This chain connects TRBV6-2 or TRBV6-3 to TRBJ2-1; 9 nucleotides align to TRBD2. The missing CDR3 end, 3 residues past where the read stops, is filled in from the germline J gene. The V segment lost 5 bases and the J segment 7 bases; nucleotides outside the gene matches: 6. The CDR3 covers 14 residues. Germline CDR1 and CDR2: MNHEY and SVGEGT.

Notes on this clone: The read ends 3 residues before the CDR3 terminus; that terminus is restored from the germline J gene. The chain joins TRBV30 to TRBJ2-5; the D is unclear. The CDR3 has 11 residues. The germline gives CDR1 GTSNPN, CDR2 SVGIG (reference sequence). Trimming left V 3 bases short and J 4 bases short, with 6 bases between. The CDR3 loop reads CAWRDRETQYF. The CDR3 DNA, read in part, is TGTGCCTGGAGAGATAGAGAGACC.

Notes on this clone: The read ends 3 residues shy of where the CDR3 ends; the end is completed using the germline J gene. J is TRBJ2-2 and V is TRBV29-1, with D hard to call. The CDR3 extends over 11 amino acids. Looked up from germline, CDR1 is SQVTM and CDR2 is ANQGSEA. Trimming removed 4 bases at V and 8 bases at J, with 8 bases between. The sequenced CDR3 bases are TGCAGCGTTGTAGTTGTAGGGGAG. Translation: CSVVVVGE. The entire CDR3 sequence reads CSVVVVGELFF.

On this clone: The DNA ends 3 residues before the CDR3 does, and the rest of the CDR3 is filled in from the germline J gene. Within the sample, other DNA sequences also encode this same CDR3. The gene calls are TRBV30 and TRBJ1-2; 7 bases line up with TRBD1. The CDR3 is 12 amino acids. Looked up from germline, CDR1 is GTSNPN and CDR2 is SVGIG (reference sequence). The CDR3 loop reads CAWSAQGPGYTF. The DNA read from the CDR3 is TGTGCCTGGAGTGCACAGGGGCCTGGT.

Regarding this clone: Read coverage stops 3 residues before the CDR3 terminus; the germline J gene supplies the remainder. The chain employs TRBV19 and TRBJ2-6, with 9 nucleotides matching TRBD1. The J segment lost 3 bases and the V segment lost 7 bases, leaving 10 bases of the junction unmatched. The germline V gene has CDR1 LNHDA and CDR2 SQIVND (reference sequence). CDR3 size: 17 residues. The part of the CDR3 DNA that was read is TGTGCCAGTACCTCCCTGGGACAGGGTTTTGGGGCCAACGTC. Translated, it gives CASTSLGQGFGANV. The full CDR3 sequence reads CASTSLGQGFGANVLTF. Looking up the rest from reference TRBV19 and TRBJ2-6 gives the full variable domain: DGGITQSPKYLFRKEGQNVTLSCEQNLNHDAMYWYRQDPGQGLRLIYYSQIVNDFQKGDIAEGYSVSREKKESFPLTVTSAQKNPTAFYLCASTSLGQGFGANVLTFGAGSRLTVL.

In the case of this clone: The read terminates 3 residues before the CDR3 end, so the remaining end is supplied by the germline J gene. This rearrangement joins TRBV19 to TRBJ2-5; tentative D call: TRBD1 (7 bases). The CDR3 runs 14 residues. Germline CDR1 and CDR2: LNHDA and SQIVND (reference sequence). V gave up 5 bases and J gave up 7 bases, with 17 bases separating them. CDR3 sequence reads: CASSAQGGRGTQYF. The covered CDR3 bases are TGTGCCAGTAGTGCCCAGGGGGGACGAGGGACC. The full variable domain, its missing parts supplied by reference TRBV19 and TRBJ2-5, is DGGITQSPKYLFRKEGQNVTLSCEQNLNHDAMYWYRQDPGQGLRLIYYSQIVNDFQKGDIAEGYSVSREKKESFPLTVTSAQKNPTAFYLCASSAQGGRGTQYFGPGTRLLVL.

In regard to this clone: The read terminates 3 residues before the CDR3 end, so the remaining end is supplied by the germline J gene. The V gene is TRBV7-6, the J gene TRBJ2-2; TRBD1 matches 9 bases. There are 14 residues in the CDR3. CDR1 and CDR2 (germline): SGHVS, FNYEAQ. This CDR3 reads CASSSGQGVEKLFF. The sequenced CDR3 bases are TGTGCCAGCAGCTCGGGACAGGGCGTTGAAAAG.

Comment on this clone: The read ends 3 residues early relative to the CDR3; the germline J gene fills the gap. The chain employs TRBV5-5 and TRBJ1-4; TRBD1 aligns across 8 bases. V lost 4 bases, J lost 8 bases, and 4 bases stayed unmatched. CDR3 length equals 13 residues. Germline-derived CDR1 and CDR2 are SGHKS and YYEKEE (reference sequence). CDR3 loop: CASSETGAEKLFF. The CDR3 DNA, read in part, is TGTGCCAGCAGCGAGACAGGGGCGGAAAAA.

Points on this clone: The read comes to an end 3 residues before the CDR3 does, leaving the germline J gene to fill in the end. J is TRBJ2-1 and V is TRBV7-3; D remains ambiguous. CDR3 length equals 14 residues. In germline, CDR1 is SGHTA, CDR2 FQGTGA. Trimming pared 2 bases from V and 4 bases from J, leaving 9 bases between. Partial CDR3 DNA: TGTGCCAGCAGCTTACAAGGGCATTACAATGAG. This gives the protein CASSLQGHYNE. The entire CDR3 sequence reads CASSLQGHYNEQFF.

As for this clone: The read halts 3 residues ahead of the CDR3 end, with the missing end drawn from the germline J gene. The chain employs TRBV5-4 and TRBJ2-3, with unresolved D. V was clipped by 1 base and J by 4 bases, with 7 bases between them. This CDR3 has 13 amino acids. Germline CDR1 is SGHNT and CDR2 is YYREEE (reference sequence). The CDR3 bases that were read are TGTGCCAGCAGCTTGAAGGGCGCAGATACG. It codes for CASSLKGADT. The whole CDR3 region reads CASSLKGADTQYF.

About this clone itself: An end of the junction differs from the germline gene, which may be a read error. The CDR3 goes on 3 residues after the read ends, and that part is filled in from the germline J gene. The sample contains more than one DNA sequence encoding this CDR3. This chain joins TRBV7-2 and TRBJ1-3; 9 bases match TRBD1. This CDR3 contains 15 residues. CDR1 SGHTA and CDR2 FQGNSA come from the germline V gene. The sequenced CDR3 bases are TGTGCCAGCAGCTCCTGGGACAGGGTTGGAAACACT. This encodes CASSSWDRVGNT. The CDR3 in its entirety is CASSSWDRVGNTIYF.

Turning to this clone: Its ends do not fully match the called genes, so a read error is possible. The CDR3 is cut off 3 residues early in the read; its end comes from the germline J gene. The rearrangement joins TRBV5-1 to TRBJ2-2; TRBD2 might be the D (5 bases). CDR3 length equals 15 residues. Germline CDR1 and CDR2: SGHRS and YFSETQ. The CDR3 bases that were read are TGCGCCAGCAGCCCCACCGGGGAAAACAGCGGGGAG. Protein product: CASSPTGENSGE. The full CDR3 reads CASSPTGENSGELFF.

Partial CDR3 DNA: TGTGCCAGCAGCTCGACTAGCGGGTCCGGAGAGACC. It encodes CASSSTSGSGET. The entire CDR3 sequence reads CASSSTSGSGETQYF. The gene calls are TRBV7-3 and TRBJ2-5; 10 positions agree with TRBD2. Sequencing ends 3 residues short of the CDR3 end; the germline J gene provides the rest. This CDR3 region has 15 residues. The trim removed 4 bases at V and 4 bases at J, leaving 6 bases unmatched. Looked up from germline, CDR1 is SGHTA and CDR2 is FQGTGA.

Concerning this clone: The read ends 3 residues before the CDR3 terminus; that terminus is restored from the germline J gene. This sequence joins TRBV19 and TRBJ2-3, with 10 bases identical to TRBD1. Germline V gene lookup returns CDR1 LNHDA and CDR2 SQIVND (reference sequence). CDR3 length: 14 residues. CDR3 loop: CATKETGGRQPQYF. The sequenced CDR3 bases are TGTGCCACCAAGGAGACAGGGGGCAGGCAGCCG. The full variable domain, in which reference TRBV19 and TRBJ2-3 provide the parts outside the CDR3, is DGGITQSPKYLFRKEGQNVTLSCEQNLNHDAMYWYRQDPGQGLRLIYYSQIVNDFQKGDIAEGYSVSREKKESFPLTVTSAQKNPTAFYLCATKETGGRQPQYFGPGTRLTVL.

As for this clone: The sequenced fragment ends 3 residues before the CDR3 boundary, so the rest is inferred from the germline J gene. This chain uses TRBV5-6 with TRBJ2-3; no definite D call. V was cut by 1 base and J by 0 bases, with 6 bases left in between. CDR1 is SGHDT and CDR2 is YYEEEE in the germline V gene. The CDR3 runs to 14 residues. The DNA read from the CDR3 is TGTGCCAGCAGCTTGCTAACTAGCACAGATACG. It is translated as CASSLLTSTDT. The whole CDR3 protein is CASSLLTSTDTQYF.

CDR3 DNA (partial): TGTGCCTGGTTTCTATCCTACGAG. It translates to CAWFLSYE. The whole CDR3 region reads CAWFLSYEQYF. The rearrangement links TRBV30 to TRBJ2-7; D unresolved. Read sequence stops 3 residues before the CDR3 end, and the germline J gene provides the missing end. The CDR3 totals 11 residues. CDR1 and CDR2 (germline): GTSNPN, SVGIG (reference sequence). Trimming removed 5 bases at V and 1 base at J, with 6 bases between.

This chain's CDR3 is CASSPELYQETQYF. Partial CDR3 DNA: TGTGCCAGCTCACCTGAGCTGTACCAAGAGACC. This chain connects TRBV18 to TRBJ2-5; the D is unclear. The read is 3 residues too short to cover the CDR3 end, so that end is filled in from the germline J gene. V was pared by 3 bases and J by 0 bases, with 8 bases between. Per germline, CDR1 KGHSH and CDR2 LQKENI. The CDR3 has 14 amino acids.

A word on this clone: The read ends 3 residues shy of where the CDR3 ends; the end is completed using the germline J gene. The chain couples TRBV20-1 to TRBJ2-6; D gene unclear. The V end lost 0 bases, the J end lost 0 bases, and 3 bases lay between the germline ends. The germline V gene has CDR1 DFQATT and CDR2 SNEGSKA (reference sequence). The CDR3 contains 14 residues. CDR3 amino acids: CSAREASGANVLTF. CDR3 DNA, as far as it was read: TGCAGTGCTAGAGAGGCCTCTGGGGCCAACGTC.

To note about this clone: Sequencing ends 3 residues short of the CDR3 end; the germline J gene provides the rest. The chain joins TRBV19 to TRBJ1-4, with D possibly matching TRBD1 (6 bases). The CDR3 length is 16 residues. Per germline, CDR1 LNHDA and CDR2 SQIVND (reference sequence). The CDR3 loop is CASSMEQGSYNSPLFF. Incomplete CDR3 DNA: TGTGCCAGTAGTATGGAACAGGGTTCCTATAATTCACCA.

As to this clone: Coverage ceases 3 residues before the CDR3 finishes, and the germline J gene fills in the end. The chain uses TRBV2 and TRBJ2-7; D might be TRBD1 (7 bases). CDR3 size: 16 residues. CDR1 is SNHLY and CDR2 is FYNNEI in the germline V gene. The ends were cut back, 4 bases at V and 3 bases at J, with 19 bases in the middle. CDR3 DNA (partial): TGTGCCAGCAGTGTGGGGATTTTTCAGGGGGGCTACGAG. Amino acids: CASSVGIFQGGYE. In full, the CDR3 reads CASSVGIFQGGYEQYF. Using reference TRBV2 and TRBJ2-7 for the parts outside the CDR3, the full variable domain is EPEVTQTPSHQVTQMGQEVILRCVPISNHLYFYWYRQILGQKVEFLVSFYNNEISEKSEIFDDQFSVERPDGSNFTLKIRSTKLEDSAMYFCASSVGIFQGGYEQYFGPGTRLTVT.

Points on this clone: The read ends 3 residues before the CDR3 terminus; that terminus is restored from the germline J gene. This same CDR3 is encoded by further DNA sequences in the sample. The V call is TRBV29-1, the J call TRBJ1-2; D uncertain. The V gene's germline CDR1 is SQVTM and CDR2 ANQGSEA. Trimming removed 7 bases at V and 6 bases at J, with 12 bases between. The CDR3 runs 11 residues. The sequenced CDR3 bases are TGCAGCGCTTACAGCCCTGATGGC. Residues: CSAYSPDG. The CDR3 reads in full as CSAYSPDGYTF.

Worth noting for this clone: Sequencing ends 3 residues short of the CDR3 end; the germline J gene provides the rest. This chain connects TRBV5-1 to TRBJ2-2, with a weak D call TRBD2 (5 bases). The CDR3 contains 17 residues. Germline loops: CDR1 SGHRS, CDR2 YFSETQ. The V and J ends lost 0 bases and 7 bases respectively, with 19 bases between them. CDR3 sequence reads: CASSLGPGRGVIGELFF. CDR3 bases read: TGCGCCAGCAGCTTGGGACCCGGACGGGGTGTTATCGGGGAG.

Regarding this clone: The junction does not match germline at one end; this may be a read error. The read stops 3 residues short of the end of the CDR3; the missing end is completed from the germline J gene. The gene calls are TRBV7-7 and TRBJ2-5; 8 bases map to TRBD1. The germline CDR1 and CDR2 sequences are SSHAT and FNYEAQ (reference sequence). This CDR3 region has 15 residues. The sequenced part of the CDR3 DNA is TGTGCTAGCAGCTTAGTCCAGGGGGCGCTTGGGACC. Translation: CASSLVQGALGT. The CDR3 reads in full as CASSLVQGALGTQYF.

A remark on this clone: The read ends 3 residues before the CDR3 terminus; that terminus is restored from the germline J gene. V is TRBV5-1 and J is TRBJ2-7; D is undetermined. Germline CDR1 reads SGHRS; CDR2 reads YFSETQ. This CDR3 contains 12 residues. The ends were cut back, 1 base at V and 5 bases at J, with 7 bases in the middle. This chain's CDR3 is CASSLKGHEQYF. The part of the CDR3 DNA that was read is TGCGCCAGCAGCTTGAAGGGCCACGAG.

Worth noting for this clone: The read terminates 3 residues before the CDR3 end, so the remaining end is supplied by the germline J gene. The chain carries TRBV6-1 and TRBJ1-6, with D maybe TRBD1 (5 bases). The V gene lost 1 base and the J gene lost 9 bases, with 10 bases spanning the gap. The CDR3 sequence is 14 residues long. Germline CDR1 and CDR2: MNHNS and SASEGT. CDR3 amino acids: CASSEGGGGSPLHF. Partial CDR3 DNA: TGTGCCAGCAGTGAAGGGGGGGGAGGTTCACCC.

On this clone: Coverage ceases 3 residues before the CDR3 finishes, and the germline J gene fills in the end. The chain joins TRBV2 to TRBJ2-3; 13 bases are a match to TRBD2. J lost 4 bases, V lost 9 bases, and 10 bases had no gene match. CDR3 length equals 16 residues. CDR1 and CDR2 (germline): SNHLY, FYNNEI. The CDR3 protein is CARTEGLAGISDTQYF. CDR3 DNA (partial): TGTGCCAGGACAGAGGGACTAGCGGGGATCTCAGATACG. The whole variable domain, remainder taken from reference TRBV2 and TRBJ2-3, is EPEVTQTPSHQVTQMGQEVILRCVPISNHLYFYWYRQILGQKVEFLVSFYNNEISEKSEIFDDQFSVERPDGSNFTLKIRSTKLEDSAMYFCARTEGLAGISDTQYFGPGTRLTVL.

Remarks on this clone: The read ends 3 residues before the CDR3 terminus; that terminus is restored from the germline J gene. This chain joins TRBV6-2 or TRBV6-3 and TRBJ1-5; the match to TRBD1 covers 10 bases. The V and J ends lost 6 bases and 5 bases, in that order; junction bases with no gene match: 7. This CDR3 has 15 residues. CDR1 and CDR2 from the germline V gene are MNHEY and SVGEGT. CDR3 residues: CASSPMGQGYQPQHF. The DNA read from the CDR3 is TGTGCCAGCAGCCCAATGGGACAGGGGTATCAGCCC.